The clone carrying this T cell receptor beta chain was seen at least ten times. Its antigen is as yet unknown. 5'RACE template switching produced TCR cDNA carrying a universal primer site and UMIs. TCRdb called the 5' RACE reads again in MiXCR, with one record for every CDR3 protein. The sample contains approximately 300,000 distinct CDR3 sequences, 13% of which appear only once. These data belong to a study of T cells after yellow fever vaccination. About the research overall: It was SMART-Seq v4 Ultra Low Input that prepared the fractions with low cell numbers.

Germline V gene sequence: CDR1 DFQATT, CDR2 SNEGSKA (reference sequence). The V and J ends lost 0 bases and 11 bases respectively, with 16 bases between them. This CDR3 has 13 residues. Study-level points and caveats: Clones from primary vaccination mostly reappeared after the booster (around 97% CD4, around 90% CD8).

The input for sequencing was CD4+ T cells sorted from PBMCs, taken 45 days after the yellow fever booster vaccination. The sequence was collected from a man aged 30 to 45 who received the YFV17D yellow fever vaccine. J is TRBJ1-1 and V is TRBV20-1; D is unclear. The CDR3 nucleotides are TGCAGTGCTAGAGATACGGGCCTAAAGAAGGCTTTCTTT. Translated, it gives CSARDTGLKKAFF.